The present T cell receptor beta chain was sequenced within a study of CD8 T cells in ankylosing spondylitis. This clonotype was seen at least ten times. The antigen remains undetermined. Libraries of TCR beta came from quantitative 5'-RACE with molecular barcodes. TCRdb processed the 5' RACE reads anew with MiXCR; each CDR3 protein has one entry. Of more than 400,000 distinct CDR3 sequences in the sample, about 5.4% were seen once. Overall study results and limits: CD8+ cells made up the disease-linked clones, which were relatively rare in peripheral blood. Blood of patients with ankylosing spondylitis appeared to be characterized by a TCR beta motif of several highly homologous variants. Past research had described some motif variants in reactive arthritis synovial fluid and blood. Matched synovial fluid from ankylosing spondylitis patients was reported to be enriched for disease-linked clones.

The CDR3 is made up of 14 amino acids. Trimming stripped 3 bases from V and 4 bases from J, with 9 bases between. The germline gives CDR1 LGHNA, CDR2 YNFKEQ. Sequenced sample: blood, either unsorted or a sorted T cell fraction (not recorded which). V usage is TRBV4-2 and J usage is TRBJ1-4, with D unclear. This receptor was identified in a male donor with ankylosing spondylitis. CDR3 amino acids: CASSHGRLNEKLFF. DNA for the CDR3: TGTGCCAGCAGCCACGGCAGGCTTAATGAAAAACTGTTTTTT.